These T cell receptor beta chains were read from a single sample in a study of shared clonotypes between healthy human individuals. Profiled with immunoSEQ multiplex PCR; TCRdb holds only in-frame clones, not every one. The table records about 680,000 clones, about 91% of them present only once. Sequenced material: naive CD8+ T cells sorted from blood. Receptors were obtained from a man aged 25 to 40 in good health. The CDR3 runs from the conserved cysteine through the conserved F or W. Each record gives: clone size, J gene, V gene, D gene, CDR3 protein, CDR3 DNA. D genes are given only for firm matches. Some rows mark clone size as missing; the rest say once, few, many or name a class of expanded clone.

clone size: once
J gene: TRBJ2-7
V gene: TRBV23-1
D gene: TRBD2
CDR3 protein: CASSQGGKPYEQYF
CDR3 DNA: TGCGCCAGCAGTCAGGGAGGGAAACCCTACGAGCAGTACTTC

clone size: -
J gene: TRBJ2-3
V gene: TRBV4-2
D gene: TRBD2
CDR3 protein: CASSPRAGFGTSGLGGTDTQYF
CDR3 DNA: TGTGCCAGCAGCCCAAGGGCCGGTTTTGGGACTAGCGGACTAGGAGGGACAGATACGCAGTATTTT

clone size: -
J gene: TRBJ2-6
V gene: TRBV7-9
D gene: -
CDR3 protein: CASRPDNYGANVLTF
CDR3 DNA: TGTGCCAGCAGGCCGGACAACTATGGGGCCAACGTCCTGACTTTC

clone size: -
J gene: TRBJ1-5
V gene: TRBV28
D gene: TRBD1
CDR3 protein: CASTAGTEYQPQHF
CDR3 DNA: TGTGCCAGCACAGCCGGGACAGAGTATCAGCCCCAGCATTTT

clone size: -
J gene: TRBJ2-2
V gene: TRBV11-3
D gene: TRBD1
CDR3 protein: CASSPRTGVPLNTGELFF
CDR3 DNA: TGTGCCAGCAGCCCTCGGACAGGGGTCCCCCTGAACACCGGGGAGCTGTTTTTT

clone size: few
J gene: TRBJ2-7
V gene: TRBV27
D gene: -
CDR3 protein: CASSLSGYEQYF
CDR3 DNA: TGTGCCAGCAGTTTATCCGGCTACGAGCAGTACTTC

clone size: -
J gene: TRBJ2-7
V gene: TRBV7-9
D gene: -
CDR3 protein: CASSLLSESSYEQYF
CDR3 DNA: TGTGCCAGCAGCTTATTAAGCGAGAGCTCCTACGAGCAGTACTTC

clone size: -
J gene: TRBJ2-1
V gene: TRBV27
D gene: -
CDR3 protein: CASSLGRFGPAYNEQFF
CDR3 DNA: TGTGCCAGCAGTTTAGGTCGGTTCGGACCGGCCTACAATGAGCAGTTCTTC

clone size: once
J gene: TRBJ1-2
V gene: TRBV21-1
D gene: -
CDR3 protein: CASRKGTWNYGYTF
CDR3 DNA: TGTGCCAGCAGAAAGGGGACATGGAACTATGGCTACACCTTC

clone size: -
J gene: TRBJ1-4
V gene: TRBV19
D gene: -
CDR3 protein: CASSLEDEKLFF
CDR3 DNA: TGTGCCAGTAGTCTGGAGGATGAAAAACTGTTTTTT

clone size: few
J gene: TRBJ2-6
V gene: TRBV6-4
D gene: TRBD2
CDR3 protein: CASSDSTSGLSGANVLTF
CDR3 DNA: TGTGCCAGCAGTGACTCGACTAGCGGCCTCTCTGGGGCCAACGTCCTGACTTTC

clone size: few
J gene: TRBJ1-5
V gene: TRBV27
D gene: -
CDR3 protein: CASSLGPGVSQPQHF
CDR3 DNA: TGTGCCAGCAGTTTGGGCCCCGGGGTTTCTCAGCCCCAGCATTTT

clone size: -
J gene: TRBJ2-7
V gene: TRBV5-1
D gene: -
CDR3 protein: CASSLAPGGDYEQYF
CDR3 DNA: TGCGCCAGCAGCTTGGCTCCCGGTGGCGATTACGAGCAGTACTTC

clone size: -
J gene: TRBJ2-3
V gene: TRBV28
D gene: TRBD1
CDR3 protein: CASSIRPGQGFSDTQYF
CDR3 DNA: TGTGCCAGCAGTATCCGACCGGGACAGGGGTTTTCAGATACGCAGTATTTT

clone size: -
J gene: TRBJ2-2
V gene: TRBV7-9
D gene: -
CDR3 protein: CASSIRTGELFF
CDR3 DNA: TGTGCCAGCAGCATCCGGACCGGGGAGCTGTTTTTT

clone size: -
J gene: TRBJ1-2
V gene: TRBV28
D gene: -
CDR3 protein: CASSLRLTSPAYGYTF
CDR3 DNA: TGTGCCAGCAGTTTAAGGCTGACAAGTCCGGCCTATGGCTACACCTTC

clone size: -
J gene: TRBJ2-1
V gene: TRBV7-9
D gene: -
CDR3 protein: CASSEEPGNEQFF
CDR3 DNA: TGTGCCAGCAGCGAGGAACCGGGCAATGAGCAGTTCTTC

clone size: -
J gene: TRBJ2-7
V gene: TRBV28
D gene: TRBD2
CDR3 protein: CASSFALAGGSSYEQYF
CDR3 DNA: TGTGCCAGCAGTTTCGCCCTAGCGGGAGGGAGCTCCTACGAGCAGTACTTC

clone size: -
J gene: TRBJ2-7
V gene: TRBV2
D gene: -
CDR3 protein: CASSDPDRSLGYEQYF
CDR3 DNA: TGTGCCAGCAGTGACCCGGACAGATCTCTCGGGTACGAGCAGTACTTC

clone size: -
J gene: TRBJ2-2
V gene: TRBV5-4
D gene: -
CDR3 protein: CASRSNGELFF
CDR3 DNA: TGTGCCAGCCGTTCGAACGGGGAGCTGTTTTTT

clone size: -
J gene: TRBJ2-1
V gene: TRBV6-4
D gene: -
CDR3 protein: CASSVNRANEQFF
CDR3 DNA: TGTGCCAGCAGTGTCAACAGGGCCAATGAGCAGTTCTTC

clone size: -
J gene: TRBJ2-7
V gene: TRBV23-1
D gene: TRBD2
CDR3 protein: CASSQSPHCLAGAPYEQYF
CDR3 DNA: TGCGCCAGCAGTCAATCACCCCACTGCCTAGCGGGAGCCCCCTACGAGCAGTACTTC

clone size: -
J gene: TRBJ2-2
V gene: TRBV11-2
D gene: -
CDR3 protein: CASRPLSGELFF
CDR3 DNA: TGTGCCAGCAGGCCCCTGAGCGGGGAGCTGTTTTTT

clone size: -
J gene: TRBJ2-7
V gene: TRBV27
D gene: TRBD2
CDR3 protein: CASPPGTITYEQYF
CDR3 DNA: TGTGCCAGCCCCCCCGGGACTATAACCTACGAGCAGTACTTC

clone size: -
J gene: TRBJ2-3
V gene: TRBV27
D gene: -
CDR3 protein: CASSLPGGATDTQYF
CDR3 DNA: TGTGCCAGCAGTTTACCCGGGGGTGCGACAGATACGCAGTATTTT

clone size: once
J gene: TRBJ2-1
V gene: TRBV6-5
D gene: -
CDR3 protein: CASSTDGNEQFF
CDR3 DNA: TGTGCCAGCAGCACGGACGGGAATGAGCAGTTCTTC

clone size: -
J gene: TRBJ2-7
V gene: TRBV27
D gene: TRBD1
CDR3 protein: CASSLGQGAREQYF
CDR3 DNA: TGTGCCAGCAGTTTGGGACAGGGGGCGCGGGAGCAGTACTTC

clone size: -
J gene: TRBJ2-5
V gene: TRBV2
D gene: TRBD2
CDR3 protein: CASSEVLGTSGQETQYF
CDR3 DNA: TGTGCCAGCAGTGAAGTTCTCGGGACTAGCGGTCAAGAGACCCAGTACTTC

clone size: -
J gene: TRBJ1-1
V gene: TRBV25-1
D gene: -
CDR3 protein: CASGNVNTEAFF
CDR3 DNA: TGTGCCAGCGGGAATGTGAACACTGAAGCTTTCTTT

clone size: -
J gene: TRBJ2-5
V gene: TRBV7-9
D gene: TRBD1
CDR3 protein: CASSLILGGAETQYF
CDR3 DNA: TGTGCCAGCAGCTTAATACTAGGGGGCGCGGAGACCCAGTACTTC

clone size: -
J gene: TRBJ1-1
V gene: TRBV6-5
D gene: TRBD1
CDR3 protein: CASSYSTGGKNTEAFF
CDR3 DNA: TGTGCCAGCAGTTACTCGACAGGGGGGAAGAACACTGAAGCTTTCTTT

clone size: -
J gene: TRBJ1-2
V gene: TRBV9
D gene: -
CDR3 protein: CASSVPGPGRESNYGYTF
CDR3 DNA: TGTGCCAGCAGCGTACCAGGGCCGGGACGCGAATCTAACTATGGCTACACCTTC

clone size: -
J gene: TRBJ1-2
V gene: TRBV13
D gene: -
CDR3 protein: CASSLGRAGYTF
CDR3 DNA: TGTGCCAGCAGCTTAGGCCGGGCTGGCTACACCTTC

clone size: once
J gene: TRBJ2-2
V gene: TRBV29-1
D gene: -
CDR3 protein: CSVTSTNTGELFF
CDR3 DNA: TGCAGCGTTACCTCGACAAACACCGGGGAGCTGTTTTTT

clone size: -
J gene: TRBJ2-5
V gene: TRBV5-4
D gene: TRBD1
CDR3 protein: CASSQGQGELETQYF
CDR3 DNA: TGTGCCAGCAGCCAAGGACAGGGGGAGTTAGAGACCCAGTACTTC

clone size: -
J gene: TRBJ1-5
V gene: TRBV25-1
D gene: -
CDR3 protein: CASVGGEENQPQHF
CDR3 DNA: TGTGCCAGCGTCGGGGGGGAGGAAAATCAGCCCCAGCATTTT

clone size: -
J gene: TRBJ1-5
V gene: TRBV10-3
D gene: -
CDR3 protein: CAISENTNQPQHF
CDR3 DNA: TGTGCCATCAGTGAAAACACTAATCAGCCCCAGCATTTT

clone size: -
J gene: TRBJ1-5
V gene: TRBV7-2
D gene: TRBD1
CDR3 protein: CASSLGTGTGAYSNQPQHF
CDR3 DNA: TGTGCCAGCAGCCTGGGAACCGGGACAGGCGCATATAGCAATCAGCCCCAGCATTTT

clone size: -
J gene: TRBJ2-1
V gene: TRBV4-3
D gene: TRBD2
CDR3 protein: CASSQGLAGAYNEQFF
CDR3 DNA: TGCGCCAGCAGCCAAGGACTAGCGGGAGCTTACAATGAGCAGTTCTTC

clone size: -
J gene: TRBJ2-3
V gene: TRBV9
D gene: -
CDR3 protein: CASSARGGTSTDTQYF
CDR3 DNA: TGTGCCAGCAGCGCAAGAGGCGGGACTAGCACAGATACGCAGTATTTT

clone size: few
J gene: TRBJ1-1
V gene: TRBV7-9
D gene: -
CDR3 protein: CASSPGRLEAFF
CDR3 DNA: TGTGCCAGCAGCCCCGGACGGCTTGAAGCTTTCTTT

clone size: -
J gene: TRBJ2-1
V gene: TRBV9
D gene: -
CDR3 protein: CASSVDLGPPVGYNEQFF
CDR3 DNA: TGTGCCAGCAGCGTAGATTTAGGCCCGCCAGTGGGGTACAATGAGCAGTTCTTC

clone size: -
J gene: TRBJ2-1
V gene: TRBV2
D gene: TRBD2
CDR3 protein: CASRDRLAVEHNEQFF
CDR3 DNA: TGTGCCAGCAGGGACCGACTAGCCGTGGAGCACAATGAGCAGTTCTTC

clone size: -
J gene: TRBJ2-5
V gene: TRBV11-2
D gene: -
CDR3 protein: CASSSWGTPQETQYF
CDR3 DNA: TGTGCCAGCAGCTCCTGGGGCACCCCCCAAGAGACCCAGTACTTC

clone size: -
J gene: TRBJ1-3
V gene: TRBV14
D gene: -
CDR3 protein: CASSSRERANTIYF
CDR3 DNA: TGTGCCAGCAGCTCCCGGGAAAGGGCGAACACCATATATTTT

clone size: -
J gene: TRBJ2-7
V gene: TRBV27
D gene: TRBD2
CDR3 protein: CASSLGTSVIEQYF
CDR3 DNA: TGTGCCAGCAGTTTGGGGACTAGCGTAATCGAGCAGTACTTC

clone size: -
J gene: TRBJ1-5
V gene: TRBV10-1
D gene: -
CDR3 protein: CASSETGTQPQHF
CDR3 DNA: TGCGCCAGCAGTGAGACAGGGACTCAGCCCCAGCATTTT

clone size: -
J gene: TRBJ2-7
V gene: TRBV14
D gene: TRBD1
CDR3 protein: CASSQTGTGLHEQYF
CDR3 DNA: TGTGCCAGCAGCCAGACCGGGACAGGTCTCCACGAGCAGTACTTC

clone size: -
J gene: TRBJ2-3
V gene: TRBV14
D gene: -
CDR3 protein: CASSQDSPARFQINTQYF
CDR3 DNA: TGTGCCAGCAGCCAAGATTCGCCAGCTAGATTCCAGATAAATACGCAGTATTTT

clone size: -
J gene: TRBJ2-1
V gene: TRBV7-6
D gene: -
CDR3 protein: CASSWGAGSWEQFF
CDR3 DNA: TGTGCCAGCAGCTGGGGGGCAGGGTCTTGGGAGCAGTTCTTC

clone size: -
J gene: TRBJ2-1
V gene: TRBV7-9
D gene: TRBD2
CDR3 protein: CASSRTSGLENEQFF
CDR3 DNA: TGTGCCAGCAGCCGGACTAGCGGGCTTGAGAATGAGCAGTTCTTC

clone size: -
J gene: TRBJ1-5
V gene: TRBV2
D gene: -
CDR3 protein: CASSEDGNNQPQHF
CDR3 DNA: TGTGCCAGCAGTGAGGACGGAAATAATCAGCCCCAGCATTTT